This TCR beta chain was recorded in a study of T cell responses to AZD1222 COVID-19 vaccine. The CDR3 is 17 residues long. Germline lookup yields CDR1 LNHDA and CDR2 SQIVND (reference sequence). J lost 0 bases, V lost 1 base, and 7 bases had no gene match. As regards this clone: The target antigen is unknown.

Study-wide points: At 160-218 and 743-854, vaccine-associated CD4 TCRs were dominant, and they spanned spike.

Only in-frame clones appear in the TCRdb table, and some are missing; sequencing was by immunoSEQ multiplex PCR. The sample consists of about 96,000 clones, 80% to 90% of them appearing once. This chain connects TRBV19 to TRBJ2-7; 9 bases map to TRBD1. The sample here was peripheral blood, taken on day 0 of AZD1222 vaccination. This TCR came from an adult in good health. The CDR3 DNA is TGTGCCAGTAGTATAGGGGGAGCGACAGGGGGCTCCTACGAGCAGTACTTC. Protein product: CASSIGGATGGSYEQYF. Full variable domain (missing parts from reference TRBV19 and TRBJ2-7): DGGITQSPKYLFRKEGQNVTLSCEQNLNHDAMYWYRQDPGQGLRLIYYSQIVNDFQKGDIAEGYSVSREKKESFPLTVTSAQKNPTAFYLCASSIGGATGGSYEQYFGPGTRLTVT.